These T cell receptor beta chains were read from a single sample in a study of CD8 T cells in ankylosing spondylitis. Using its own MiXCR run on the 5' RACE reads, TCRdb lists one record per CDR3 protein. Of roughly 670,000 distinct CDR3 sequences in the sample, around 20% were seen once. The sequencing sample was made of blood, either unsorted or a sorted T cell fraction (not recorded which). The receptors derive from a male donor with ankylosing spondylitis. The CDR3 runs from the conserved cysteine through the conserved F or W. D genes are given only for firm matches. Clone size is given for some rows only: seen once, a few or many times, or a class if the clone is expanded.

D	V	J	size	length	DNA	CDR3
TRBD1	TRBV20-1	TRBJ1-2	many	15	TGCAGTGCTGGGACGTTGACAGGGGGGAACTATGGCTACACCTTC	CSAGTLTGGNYGYTF
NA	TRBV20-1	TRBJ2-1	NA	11	TGCAGTGCTACCCAGGGAAGTGAGCAGTTCTTC	CSATQGSEQFF
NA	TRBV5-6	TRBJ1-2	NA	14	TGTGCCAGCAGCTTGGAACCAACGAGCTATGGCTACACCTTC	CASSLEPTSYGYTF
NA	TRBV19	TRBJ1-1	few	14	TGTGCCAGTAGTCGTCTTTCAGGAGGTCCTGAAGCTTTCTTT	CASSRLSGGPEAFF
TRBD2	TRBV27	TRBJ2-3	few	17	TGTGCCAGCAGAACACGCGGTTTTGCGGGGGACACAGATACGCAGTATTTT	CASRTRGFAGDTDTQYF
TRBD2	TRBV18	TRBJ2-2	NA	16	TGTGCCAGCTCACCACGGCGGGGGGACGGCACCGGGGAGCTGTTTTTT	CASSPRRGDGTGELFF
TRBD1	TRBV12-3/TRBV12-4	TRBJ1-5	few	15	TGTGCCAGCCTTAGGGGGACAGGGAGAGGTCAGCCCCAGCATTTT	CASLRGTGRGQPQHF
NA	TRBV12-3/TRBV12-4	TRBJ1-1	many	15	TGTGCCAGCAGTTTAGGGCAGGGGCTGGGCACTGAAGCTTTCTTT	CASSLGQGLGTEAFF
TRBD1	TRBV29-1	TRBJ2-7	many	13	TGCAGCGTGAGGGGACAGCCTACCTACGAGCAGTACTTC	CSVRGQPTYEQYF
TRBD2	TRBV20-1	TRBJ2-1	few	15	TGCAGTGCTTGCCAACTAGCGGCATCCTACAATGAGCAGTTCTTC	CSACQLAASYNEQFF
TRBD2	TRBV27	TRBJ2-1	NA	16	TGTGCCAGCAGTCCACCTGGGACTAGCGAGTACAATGAGCAGTTCTTC	CASSPPGTSEYNEQFF
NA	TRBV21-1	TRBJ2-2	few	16	TGTGCCAGCGTTTTCCCGGGACAGGGCGACACCGGGGAGCTGTTTTTT	CASVFPGQGDTGELFF
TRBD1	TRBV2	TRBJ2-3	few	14	TGTGCCAGCAGTAAGACAGGGCGCACAGATACGCAGTATTTT	CASSKTGRTDTQYF
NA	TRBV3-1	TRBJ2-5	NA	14	TGTGCCAGCAGATCCGGGACCCCCCCAGAGACCCAGTACTTC	CASRSGTPPETQYF
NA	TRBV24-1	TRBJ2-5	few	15	TGTGCCACCAGTGATCCAGGAGTCGGCAAAGAGACCCAGTACTTC	CATSDPGVGKETQYF
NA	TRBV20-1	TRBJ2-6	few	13	TGCAGTGCTAGGAGCTCTGGGGCCAACGTCCTGACTTTC	CSARSSGANVLTF
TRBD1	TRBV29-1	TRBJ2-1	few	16	TGCAGCGTTGAAGATGGGGCGCGTGGGACAGGCTATGAGCAGTTCTTC	CSVEDGARGTGYEQFF
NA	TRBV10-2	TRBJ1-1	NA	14	TGCGCCAGCACCCGGGGGGCAGAGAACACTGAAGCTTTCTTT	CASTRGAENTEAFF
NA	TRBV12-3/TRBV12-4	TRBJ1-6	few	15	TGTGCCAGCAGTTTAGCCGACGGCGGGTGGTCACCCCTCCACTTT	CASSLADGGWSPLHF
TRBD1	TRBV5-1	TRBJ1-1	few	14	TGCGCCAGCAGCAGGGGACAGGGATTCACTGAAGCTTTCTTT	CASSRGQGFTEAFF
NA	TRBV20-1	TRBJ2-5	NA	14	TGCTGTGCTACTAGCTTACGGGGGGCTGGGACCCAGTACTTC	CCATSLRGAGTQYF
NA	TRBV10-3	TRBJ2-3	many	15	TGTGCCATCAGTGAGGGGACACCCCGGGGAGATACGCAGTATTTT	CAISEGTPRGDTQYF
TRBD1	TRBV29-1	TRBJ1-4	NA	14	TGCAGCGTTGGCAGGGGGCCAACTAATGAAAAACTGTTTTTT	CSVGRGPTNEKLFF
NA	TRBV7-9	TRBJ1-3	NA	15	TGTGCCAGCAGCTTAGCGGAGAGCTCTGGAAACACCATATATTTT	CASSLAESSGNTIYF
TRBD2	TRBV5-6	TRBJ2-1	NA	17	TGTGCCAGCAGCCTCGCCCTTGTAGCGGGGGCCTACAATGAGCAGTTCTTC	CASSLALVAGAYNEQFF
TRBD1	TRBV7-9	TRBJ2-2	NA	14	TGTGCCAGCAGCGAGGGGGCAGACACCGGGGAGCTGTTTTTT	CASSEGADTGELFF
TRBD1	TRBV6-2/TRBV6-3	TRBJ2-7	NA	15	TGTGCCAGCAATTCGCGAGGACAGGGGGCCTACGAGCAGTACTTC	CASNSRGQGAYEQYF
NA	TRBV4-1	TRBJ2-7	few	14	TGCGCCAGCAGCCTACACTTACTCGGCTCCGAGCAGTACTTC	CASSLHLLGSEQYF
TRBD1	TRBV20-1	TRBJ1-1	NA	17	TGCAGTGCTAGAGCTCTTGGGACAGGGGGCTGGAACACTGAAGCTTTCTTT	CSARALGTGGWNTEAFF
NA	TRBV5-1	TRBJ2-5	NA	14	TGCGCCAGCAGCGGGGGGGCCCGGGGAGAGACCCAGTACTTC	CASSGGARGETQYF
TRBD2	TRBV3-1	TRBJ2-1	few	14	TGTGCCAGCAGCCAAAATTTAGCGGGAGTTGAGCAGTTCTTC	CASSQNLAGVEQFF
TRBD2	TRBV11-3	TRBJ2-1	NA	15	TGTGCCAGCAGCATATGGACTAGCGGGGGGAATGAGCAGTTCTTC	CASSIWTSGGNEQFF
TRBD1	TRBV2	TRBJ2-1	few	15	TGTGCCAGCAGTAGGGACAGTGCGAATTACAATGAGCAGTTCTTC	CASSRDSANYNEQFF
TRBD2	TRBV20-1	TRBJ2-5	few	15	TGCAGTCCCAGGGAGGCTAGCGGGGGACGGGAGACCCAGTACTTC	CSPREASGGRETQYF
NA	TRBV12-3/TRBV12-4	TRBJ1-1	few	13	TGTGCCAGCAGGGGGCCAGGGGACACTGAAGCTTTCTTT	CASRGPGDTEAFF
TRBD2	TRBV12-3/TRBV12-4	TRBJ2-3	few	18	TGTGCCAGCAGTATGCTAGCGGAATACTCCTCTAGCACAGATACGCAGTATTTT	CASSMLAEYSSSTDTQYF
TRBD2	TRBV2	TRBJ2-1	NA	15	TGTGCCAGCAGTGAACCGGGAGGGGCCTACAATGAGCAGTTCTTC	CASSEPGGAYNEQFF
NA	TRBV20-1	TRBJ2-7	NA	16	TGCAGTGCTAGAGATCCAACGGAGGTTTTCCCTTACGAGCAGTACTTC	CSARDPTEVFPYEQYF
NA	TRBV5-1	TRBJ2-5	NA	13	TGCGCCAGTGGGGGGACATACCAAGAGACCCAGTACTTC	CASGGTYQETQYF
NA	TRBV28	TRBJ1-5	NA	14	TGTGCCAGCAGTCGTCCCGGGACGAATCAGCCCCAGCATTTT	CASSRPGTNQPQHF
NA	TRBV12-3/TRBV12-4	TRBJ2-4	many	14	TGTGCCAGCAGTTCCCAGGGCGGTGGGGACATTCAGTACTTC	CASSSQGGGDIQYF
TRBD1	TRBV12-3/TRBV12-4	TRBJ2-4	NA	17	TGTGCCAGCAGAGGGGCGGGACAGGGTGTTGCCAAAAACATTCAGTACTTC	CASRGAGQGVAKNIQYF
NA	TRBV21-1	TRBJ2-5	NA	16	TGTGCCAGCATTTTTTCTCCCAGGGACAGACAAGAGACCCAGTACTTC	CASIFSPRDRQETQYF
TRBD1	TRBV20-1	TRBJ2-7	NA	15	TGCAGTGCCCGTTCGGACAGGGAGTTAGCCTACGAGCAGTACTTC	CSARSDRELAYEQYF
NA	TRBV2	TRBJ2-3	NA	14	TGTGCCAGCCCTGACACGTTTAACACAGATACGCAGTATTTT	CASPDTFNTDTQYF
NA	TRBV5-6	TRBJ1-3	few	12	TGTGCCAGCAGTGAGTCAGGAAACACCATATATTTT	CASSESGNTIYF
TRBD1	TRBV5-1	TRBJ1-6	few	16	TGCGCCAGCAGCCTGGACAGGGGCGGTGTTGATTCACCCCTCCACTTT	CASSLDRGGVDSPLHF
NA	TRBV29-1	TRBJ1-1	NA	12	TGCAGCGTTGAACCCGATACCACTGAAGCTTTCTTT	CSVEPDTTEAFF
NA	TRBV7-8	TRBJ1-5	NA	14	TGTGCCACCTCGCACGGGAGTAGCAATCAGCCCCAGCATTTT	CATSHGSSNQPQHF
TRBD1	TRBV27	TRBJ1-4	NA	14	TGTGCCAGCAGTTTATACAGGGGGCGTGAAAAACTGTTTTTT	CASSLYRGREKLFF
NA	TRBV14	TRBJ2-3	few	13	TGTGCCAGCAGCCAATGGGGAGGAGATACGCAGTATTTT	CASSQWGGDTQYF
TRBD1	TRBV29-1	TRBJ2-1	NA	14	TGCAGCGTTCGGGGACAGGGGATCTACAATGAGCAGTTCTTC	CSVRGQGIYNEQFF
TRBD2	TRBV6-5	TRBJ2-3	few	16	TGTGCCAGCAGTTACCTAGCGGGGGCTAGCACAGATACGCAGTATTTT	CASSYLAGASTDTQYF
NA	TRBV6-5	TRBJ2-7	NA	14	TGTGCCAGCAGTTACCGACAGATTTTCTACGAGCAGTACTTC	CASSYRQIFYEQYF
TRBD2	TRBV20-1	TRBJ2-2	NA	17	TGCAGTGCTAGAGGACTAGCCAAGGGAATCAACACCGGGGAGCTGTTTTTT	CSARGLAKGINTGELFF